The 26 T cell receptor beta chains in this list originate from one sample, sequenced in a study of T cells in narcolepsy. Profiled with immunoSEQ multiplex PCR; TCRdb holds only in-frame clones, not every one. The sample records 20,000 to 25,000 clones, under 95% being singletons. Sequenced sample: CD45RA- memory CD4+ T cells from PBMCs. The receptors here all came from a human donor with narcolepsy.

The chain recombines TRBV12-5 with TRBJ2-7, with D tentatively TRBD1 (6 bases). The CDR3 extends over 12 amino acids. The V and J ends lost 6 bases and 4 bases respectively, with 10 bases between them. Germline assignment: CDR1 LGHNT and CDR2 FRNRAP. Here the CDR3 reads CASGTGAYEQYF. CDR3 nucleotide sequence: TGTGCTAGTGGGACAGGAGCTTACGAGCAGTACTTC.

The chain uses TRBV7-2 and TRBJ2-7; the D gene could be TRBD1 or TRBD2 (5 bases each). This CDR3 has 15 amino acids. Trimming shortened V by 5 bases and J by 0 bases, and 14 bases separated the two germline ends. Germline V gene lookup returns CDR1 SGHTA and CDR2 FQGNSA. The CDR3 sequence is CASSPLKGSSYEQYF. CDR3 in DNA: TGTGCCAGCAGCCCCCTTAAGGGGAGCTCCTACGAGCAGTACTTC.

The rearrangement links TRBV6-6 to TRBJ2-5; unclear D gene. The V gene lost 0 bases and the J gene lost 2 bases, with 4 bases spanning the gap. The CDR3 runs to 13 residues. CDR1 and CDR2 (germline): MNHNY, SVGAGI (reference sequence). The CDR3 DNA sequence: TGTGCCAGCAGTTACTCGCGGCAAGAGACCCAGTACTTC. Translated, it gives CASSYSRQETQYF.

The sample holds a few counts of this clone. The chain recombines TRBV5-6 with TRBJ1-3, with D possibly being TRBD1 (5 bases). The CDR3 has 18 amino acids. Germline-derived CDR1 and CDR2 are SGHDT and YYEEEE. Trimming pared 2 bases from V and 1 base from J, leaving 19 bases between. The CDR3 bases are TGTGCCAGCAGCTTTTTCGTCCCGACCGCAGGGTCTGGAAACACCATATATTTT. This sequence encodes CASSFFVPTAGSGNTIYF.

This CDR3 is CASARDTEAFF. CDR3 DNA sequence: TGCGCCAGCGCGCGGGACACTGAAGCTTTCTTT. This chain links TRBV5-1 with TRBJ1-1, with unresolved D. With 7 bases removed from V and 3 bases from J, the gap between germline ends came to 7 bases. The CDR3 has 11 residues. Germline V CDR1 and CDR2: SGHRS, YFSETQ.

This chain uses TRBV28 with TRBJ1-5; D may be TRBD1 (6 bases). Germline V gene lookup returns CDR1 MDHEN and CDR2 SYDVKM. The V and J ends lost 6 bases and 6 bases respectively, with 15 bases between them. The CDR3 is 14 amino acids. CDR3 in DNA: TGTGCCAGCAGAGACAGGTATGGGGGTCAGCCCCAGCATTTT. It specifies CASRDRYGGQPQHF.

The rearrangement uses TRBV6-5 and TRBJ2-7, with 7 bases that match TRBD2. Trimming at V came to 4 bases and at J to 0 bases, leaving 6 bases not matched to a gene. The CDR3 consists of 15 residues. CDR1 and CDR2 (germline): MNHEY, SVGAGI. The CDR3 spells CASSSRGISSYEQYF. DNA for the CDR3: TGTGCCAGCAGTTCGCGGGGGATTAGCTCCTACGAGCAGTACTTC.

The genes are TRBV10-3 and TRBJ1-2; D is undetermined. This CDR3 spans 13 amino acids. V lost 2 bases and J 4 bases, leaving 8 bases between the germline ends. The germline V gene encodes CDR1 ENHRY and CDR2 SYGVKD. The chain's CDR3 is CAISEPTAYGYTF. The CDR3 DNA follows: TGTGCCATCAGTGAGCCCACAGCCTATGGCTACACCTTC.

In DNA form, the CDR3 reads TGTGCCAGCAGCCTGGGGGGGGAACGTGAAGCTTTCTTT. It codes for CASSLGGEREAFF. V is TRBV5-4 and J is TRBJ1-1; TRBD1 is a possible D gene (5 bases). The V gene lost 4 bases and the J gene lost 7 bases, with 14 bases spanning the gap. The CDR3 covers 13 residues. Germline V CDR1 and CDR2: SGHNT, YYREEE (reference sequence).

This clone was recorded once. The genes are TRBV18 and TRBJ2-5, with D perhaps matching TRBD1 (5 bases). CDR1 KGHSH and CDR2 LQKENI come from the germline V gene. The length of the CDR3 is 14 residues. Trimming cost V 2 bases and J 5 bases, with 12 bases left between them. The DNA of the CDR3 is TGTGCCAGCTCACCAAGTTCAGGGTTGGAGACCCAGTACTTC. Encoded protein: CASSPSSGLETQYF. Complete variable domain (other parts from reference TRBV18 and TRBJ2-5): NAGVMQNPRHLVRRRGQEARLRCSPMKGHSHVYWYRQLPEEGLKFMVYLQKENIIDESGMPKERFSAEFPKEGPSILRIQQVVRGDSAAYFCASSPSSGLETQYFGPGTRLLVL.

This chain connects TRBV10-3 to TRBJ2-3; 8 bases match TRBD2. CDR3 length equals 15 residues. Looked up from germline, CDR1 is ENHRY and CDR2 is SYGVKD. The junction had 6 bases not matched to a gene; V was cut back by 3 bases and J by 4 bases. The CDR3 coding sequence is TGTGCCATCAGTGAAGGGCTAGCGGGCGCAGATACGCAGTATTTT. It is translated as CAISEGLAGADTQYF.

CDR3 in DNA: TGTGCCAGCAGTTCGTTCGGACAGAACACTGAAGCTTTCTTT. It translates to CASSSFGQNTEAFF. This chain uses TRBV28 with TRBJ1-1; D perhaps matches TRBD1 (5 bases). CDR3 length equals 14 residues. Trimming took off 4 bases at V and 1 base at J, with 10 bases between the two ends. Germline V gene data show CDR1 as MDHEN and CDR2 as SYDVKM.

The CDR3 loop is CASSYQGGSNGYTF. In DNA form, the CDR3 reads TGTGCCAGCAGTTACCAGGGGGGATCAAATGGCTACACCTTC. This rearrangement joins TRBV6-6 to TRBJ1-2, with 7 bases lining up with TRBD1. V lost 2 bases to trimming and J lost 6 bases; unmatched junction nucleotides: 6. The CDR3 contains 14 residues. The V gene's germline CDR1 is MNHNY and CDR2 SVGAGI (reference sequence).

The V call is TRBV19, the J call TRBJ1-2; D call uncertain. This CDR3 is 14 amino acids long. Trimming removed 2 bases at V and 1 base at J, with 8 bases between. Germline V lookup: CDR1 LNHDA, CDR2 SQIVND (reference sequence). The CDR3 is CASSIQVHNYGYTF. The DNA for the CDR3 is TGTGCCAGTAGTATACAGGTCCATAACTATGGCTACACCTTC.

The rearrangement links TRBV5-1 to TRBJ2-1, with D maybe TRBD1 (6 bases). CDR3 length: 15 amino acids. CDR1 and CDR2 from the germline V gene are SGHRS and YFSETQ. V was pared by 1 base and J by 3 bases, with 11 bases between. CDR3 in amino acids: CASSLWQGHYNEQFF. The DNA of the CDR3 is TGCGCCAGCAGCTTGTGGCAGGGGCACTACAATGAGCAGTTCTTC.

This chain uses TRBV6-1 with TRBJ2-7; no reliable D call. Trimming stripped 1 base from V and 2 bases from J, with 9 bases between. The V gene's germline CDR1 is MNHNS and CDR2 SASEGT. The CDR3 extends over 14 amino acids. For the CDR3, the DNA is TGTGCCAGCAGTGAAGAAGGCCCGACCTACGAGCAGTACTTC. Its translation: CASSEEGPTYEQYF.

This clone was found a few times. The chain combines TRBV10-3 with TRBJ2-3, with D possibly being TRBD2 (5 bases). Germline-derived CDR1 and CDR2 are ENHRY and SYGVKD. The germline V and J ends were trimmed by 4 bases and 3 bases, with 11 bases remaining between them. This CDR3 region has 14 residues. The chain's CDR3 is CAISGTGITDTQYF. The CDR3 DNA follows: TGTGCCATCAGTGGAACGGGGATTACAGATACGCAGTATTTT.

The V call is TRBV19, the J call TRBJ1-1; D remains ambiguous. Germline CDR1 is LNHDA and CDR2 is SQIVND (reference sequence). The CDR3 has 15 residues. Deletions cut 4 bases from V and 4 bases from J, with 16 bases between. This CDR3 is CASSRVGERITEAFF. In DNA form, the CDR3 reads TGTGCCAGTAGTAGGGTTGGGGAGCGTATCACTGAAGCTTTCTTT.

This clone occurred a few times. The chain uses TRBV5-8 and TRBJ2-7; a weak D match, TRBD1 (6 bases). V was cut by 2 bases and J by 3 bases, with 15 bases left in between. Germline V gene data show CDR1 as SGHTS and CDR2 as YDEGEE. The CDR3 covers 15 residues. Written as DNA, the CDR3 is TGTGCCAGCAGCTTCCACAGGGTGGGGAACTACGAGCAGTACTTC. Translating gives CASSFHRVGNYEQYF.

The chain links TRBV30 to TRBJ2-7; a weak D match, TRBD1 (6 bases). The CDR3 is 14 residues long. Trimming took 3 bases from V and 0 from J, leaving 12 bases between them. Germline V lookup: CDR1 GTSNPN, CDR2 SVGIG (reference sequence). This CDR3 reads CAWSGTQSSYEQYF. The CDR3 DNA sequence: TGTGCCTGGAGCGGGACACAGAGCTCCTACGAGCAGTACTTC.

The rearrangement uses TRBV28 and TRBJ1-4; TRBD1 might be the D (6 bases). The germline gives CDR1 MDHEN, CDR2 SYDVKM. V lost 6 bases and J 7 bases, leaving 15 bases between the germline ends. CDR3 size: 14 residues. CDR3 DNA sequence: TGTGCCAGCAGCCAGGGACAAGTGGGTGAAAAACTGTTTTTT. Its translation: CASSQGQVGEKLFF.

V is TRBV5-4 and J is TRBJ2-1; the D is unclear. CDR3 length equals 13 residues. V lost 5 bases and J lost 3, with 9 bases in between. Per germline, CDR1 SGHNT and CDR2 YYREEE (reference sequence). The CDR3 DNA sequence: TGTGCCAGCAGTTCAGTTTTCTACAATGAGCAGTTCTTC. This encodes CASSSVFYNEQFF.

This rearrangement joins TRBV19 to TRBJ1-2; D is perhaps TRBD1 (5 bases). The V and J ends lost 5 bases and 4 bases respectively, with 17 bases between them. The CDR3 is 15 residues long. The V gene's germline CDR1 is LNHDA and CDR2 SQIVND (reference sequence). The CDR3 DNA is TGTGCCAGTAGTGGGGGAGGGAGACGGCGCTATGGCTACACCTTC. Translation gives CASSGGGRRRYGYTF.

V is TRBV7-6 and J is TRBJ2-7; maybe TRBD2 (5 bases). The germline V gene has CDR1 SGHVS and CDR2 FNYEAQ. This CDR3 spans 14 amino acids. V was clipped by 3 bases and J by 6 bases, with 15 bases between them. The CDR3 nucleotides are TGTGCCAGCAGCTTGCTTTCCCAGGACTCCGAGCAGTACTTC. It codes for CASSLLSQDSEQYF. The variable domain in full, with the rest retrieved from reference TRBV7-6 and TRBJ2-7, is GAGVSQSPRYKVTKRGQDVALRCDPISGHVSLYWYRQALGQGPEFLTYFNYEAQQDKSGLPNDRFSAERPEGSISTLTIQRTEQRDSAMYRCASSLLSQDSEQYFGPGTRLTVT.

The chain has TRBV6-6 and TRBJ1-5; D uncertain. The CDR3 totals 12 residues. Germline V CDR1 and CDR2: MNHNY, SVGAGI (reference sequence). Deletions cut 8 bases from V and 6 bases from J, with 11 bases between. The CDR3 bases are TGTGCCAGCTGCCACCGGGGTCAGCCCCAGCATTTT. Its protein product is CASCHRGQPQHF.

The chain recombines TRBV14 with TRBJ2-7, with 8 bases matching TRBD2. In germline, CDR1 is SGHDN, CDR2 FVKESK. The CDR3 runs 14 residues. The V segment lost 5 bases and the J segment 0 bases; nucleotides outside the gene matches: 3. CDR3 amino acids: CASSDSGSSYEQYF. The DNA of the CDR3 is TGTGCCAGCAGCGACAGCGGGAGCTCCTACGAGCAGTACTTC.